The clone carrying this T cell receptor (beta chain) showed up many times. Losses at the gene ends were 2 bases for V and 6 bases for J; bases not matched to a gene: 8. The CDR3 extends over 17 amino acids. Per germline, CDR1 KGHSH and CDR2 LQKENI. This sample was included in a study of T-cell reconstitution after alpha-beta-depleted transplantation in children. It was with unique molecular identifiers that the TCRbeta library was prepared. MiXCR, run by TCRdb on the PCR reads, gives a single entry per CDR3 protein. The sample lists some 590,000 distinct CDR3 sequences, more than 9% occurring once. The specimen was PBMCs from the stem cell graft donor, collected from the stem cell graft. The chain links TRBV18 to TRBJ2-5; 14 bases match TRBD2. The clonotype was recovered from a human donor who donated a stem cell graft to a child with acute myeloid leukemia. CDR3 sequence: CASSPGTSGRVLKTQYF. The CDR3, as DNA: TGTGCCAGCTCACCAGGGACTAGCGGGAGAGTTTTAAAGACCCAGTACTTC.